This T cell receptor beta chain was recovered during a study of beta chain features in type 1 diabetes. Notes on this clone: Its antigen remains unidentified.

V was pared by 3 bases and J by 7 bases, with 4 bases of the junction left unmatched. Germline V gene lookup returns CDR1 LNHDA and CDR2 SQIVND (reference sequence). The CDR3 is 15 residues long. TCRB transcripts that were expressed got sequenced, as all of the isolated RNA had been reverse transcribed. Sequencing used immunoSEQ multiplex PCR; TCRdb keeps in-frame clones, though not all of them. Seen here are approximately 170,000 clones, around 8% observed once, and the top ten hold approximately 0.93%. Notes on the study in general: For Type 1 diabetes patients, all four CD4+ subsets carried TCRB CDR3s that were moderately but significantly shorter.

The source material was central memory CD4+ T cells from blood. The receptor comes from a woman aged 40-49 years with type 1 diabetes. The chain is built from TRBV19 and TRBJ2-1, with 12 bases aligning to TRBD2. CDR3 DNA: TGTGCCAGTAGTATGCTAGCGGGAGGGCCAAATGAGCAGTTCTTC. Encoded protein: CASSMLAGGPNEQFF.